This T cell receptor beta chain was captured by sequencing in a study of OX40 agonist ivuxolimab in advanced cancers. Background on the study: Hepatocellular carcinoma, melanoma, renal cell or head and neck cancer occurred in dose-escalation patients. Overall study findings and caveats: In the 0.1 to 3.0 mg/kg range, CD4+ and CD8+ blood T cells had expanded clonally by week 6.

The protocol was immunoSEQ multiplex PCR, while the TCRdb copy is restricted to in-frame clones and leaves out a portion. The profile shows tens of thousands of clones, 85% to 95% of them singletons. Germline V gives CDR1 SGHRS, CDR2 YFSETQ. This CDR3 spans 13 amino acids. V lost 1 base and J lost 7, with 11 bases in between. As for this clone: The antigen remains unidentified.

Autoimmune disease history or systemic immunosuppression excluded patients. The chain carries TRBV5-1 and TRBJ1-1; the D gene is possibly TRBD1 (5 bases). The sequenced sample was CD4+ or CD8+ T cells sorted from blood, obtained in a trial of the OX40 agonist ivuxolimab. This receptor was taken from an adult with an advanced solid tumor such as melanoma, head and neck, liver or kidney cancer. CDR3 bases: TGCGCCAGCAGCTTGACCGGGACGGATGAAGCTTTCTTT. It encodes CASSLTGTDEAFF.